This T cell receptor beta chain was obtained from a study of CXCR3-negative and CXCR3-positive naive CD8 T cells. With respect to this clonotype: Its antigen is as yet unknown.

Overall study results and limits: High diversity, comparable across both naive subsets, contrasted with much lower diversity in memory CD8+ cells. Naive subsets did not differ in surface CD5, and the authors estimated TCR strength using properties of the TRB CDR3.

Germline V gene sequence: CDR1 SQVTM, CDR2 ANQGSEA. The CDR3 is 15 amino acids. The method, 5' RACE with UMI labels, was used to prepare the TRB cDNA libraries. Each CDR3 protein gets one entry in TCRdb, which reprocessed the 5' RACE reads and gives no DNA. The table counts 45,000 to 55,000 distinct CDR3 sequences; 15% lies in the top ten. The sequenced sample consisted of memory CD8+ T cells from blood. The genes are TRBV29-1 and TRBJ2-4; TCRdb names TRBD1, which stays unverified in the absence of DNA. The clonotype comes from a human donor in good health. Some clones in this sample may be carry-over from other donors' samples. The CDR3 is CSVEDNTGRQNIQYF.